The sequence of this TCR beta chain was determined in a study of tumor-infiltrating lymphocytes in primary liver carcinoma (dated by TCRdb to about 2017). As for the study more broadly: Between late 2015 and early 2016, about five patients in China with histopathologically diagnosed primary liver carcinoma had surgical resection. Technical replicate repertoires showed high reproducibility, with mean shared-clone rates roughly 0.89 and correlation coefficients above 0.95. The study combined TCRbeta repertoire sequencing, expression microarrays and whole-exome sequencing across five regions of each liver tumor, with adjacent normal tissue and blood. A total of 35 specimens from 5 patients, comprising some 25 tumor regions, 5 adjacent noncancerous liver tissues and 5 peripheral blood samples, were covered by TCRbeta repertoire sequencing. The five patients had tumors staged T1-T3 N0M0, with maximum diameters ranging from 4.2 to 10 cm. Samples yielded roughly 3.5 to 8 million productive TCRbeta reads; read depth did not differ significantly between tissue types. The five patients, three men and two women aged 30 to 69 years, had hepatocellular carcinoma (four) or combined HCC and intrahepatic cholangiocarcinoma (one). Findings and caveats that apply to the study as a whole: Comparison of CD4+ and CD8+ T cell repertoires was precluded by the use of bulk unsorted samples. Pairs of tumor regions showed greater repertoire overlap (mean approximately 35%) than tumor-adjacent pairs (about 17%) or tumor-blood pairs (approximately 14%), which is consistent with antigen-driven expansion. With just four to six patients in the study, the authors point out that the findings should be validated in a larger study. The top 250 clones accounted for a significantly greater share of the repertoire in tumors than in blood (p = 0.039). Only the TCR beta chain was sequenced, which likely underestimates true repertoire diversity because unpaired alpha chains were not captured.

This clonotype showed up many times. Its antigen has not been determined. Qualities for individual bases were not recorded, and no much larger clone is one base off. Blood RNA was extracted from unsorted whole blood with TRIzol reagent; germline DNA came from the DNeasy Blood & Tissue kit. Chronic HBV infection was present in the patients, and the patients were treatment-naive at sampling. Before surgery, about 4 milliliters of peripheral blood were collected into K2EDTA tubes. TCRbeta-specific cDNA was reverse-transcribed from about 0.45 ug total RNA using a constant-region primer and ProtoScript II reverse transcriptase. The TCRbeta libraries were prepared through three rounds of nested multiplex PCR following a slightly modified ARM-PCR procedure. Sample barcodes and Illumina adapters were added in a final 25-cycle PCR with Deep VentR polymerase. Before sequencing, amplicons of 200-500 bp were gel-purified using a QIAquick gel extraction kit. An Illumina HiSeq 2500 was used to sequence the TCRbeta amplicons, generating 250-bp paired-end reads. The published analysis was carried out like this. Quality trimming of reads was performed with Trimmomatic v0.33, and paired reads were merged with FLASH v1.2.11 so that full CDR3 sequences could be recovered. V, D and J germline segments were assigned to the rearranged TCRbeta sequences by MiGEC v1.2.1b. Clonotype statistics and Shannon-Wiener diversity indices were computed with VDJtools v1.0.0. To reduce sampling bias, subsequent analyses other than the diversity analysis used only the 250 most abundant clonotypes in each sample. The public reads were reprocessed in TCRdb via fastp at Q25 and MiXCR, keeping in-frame beta chains. Rows are combined by CDR3 protein, so each entry shows the most common genes and DNA. Here the V and J calls rest on TCRdb's processing, not on the authors' analysis. This sample gives approximately 300,000 distinct CDR3 sequences in total; around three fifths of them show up just once. About 8.4% of the sample belongs to the ten largest clones.

Material: peripheral blood. The TCR was taken from a man aged 40-50 years with primary liver carcinoma and hepatitis B virus infection.

The DNA sequence reads TGTGCCATCAGTGAGTCGGGACTCTTAATGAACACTGAAGCTTTCTTT. Translated, this gives CAISESGLLMNTEAFF. The sequence joins TRBV10-3 to TRBJ1-1, with TRBD1 tentatively as D gene (5 bases match). The germline V gene provides CDR1 ENHRY and CDR2 SYGVKD. The CDR3 numbers 16 residues from cysteine through phenylalanine. Only the CDR3 DNA stays, 48 bases, in frame from base 1. V was cut back by 0 bases and J by 0 bases, leaving a gap of 11 bases between them.